This T cell receptor (beta chain) was sequenced during a study of T-cell reconstitution after alpha-beta-depleted transplantation in children. Preparation of the TCRbeta library used unique molecular identifiers. One entry per CDR3 protein, called by TCRdb with MiXCR from the PCR reads. The top ten clones hold 5% of a sample with some 840,000 distinct CDR3 sequences, 16% of them seen once. This CDR3 spans 13 amino acids. V dropped 0 bases and J dropped 5 bases, with 11 bases sitting between them. CDR1 GTSNPN and CDR2 SVGIG come from the germline V gene (reference sequence). The input for sequencing was PBMCs, mostly from graft donor cells, taken 360 days after TCRalphabeta/CD19-depleted stem cell transplant. The clonotype originates from a male patient younger than 18 who had a stem cell transplant for acute lymphoblastic leukemia, so the T cells may come from the graft donor. The gene calls are TRBV30 and TRBJ2-7; tentative D call: TRBD2 (5 bases). As DNA, the CDR3 is TGTGCCTGGAGTGTACTAGTCACACACGAGCAGTACTTC. This encodes CAWSVLVTHEQYF. Variable domain in full (rest from reference TRBV30 and TRBJ2-7): SQTIHQWPATLVQPVGSPLSLECTVEGTSNPNLYWYRQAAGRGLQLLFYSVGIGQISSEVPQNLSASRPQDRQFILSSKKLLLSDSGFYLCAWSVLVTHEQYFGPGTRLTVT.